This is a list of T cell receptor beta chains from one sample in a study of blood T cell repertoires in COVID-19. Assay used: immunoSEQ multiplex PCR; TCRdb lists only in-frame clones, some missing. The sample consists of about 290,000 clones, roughly nine tenths of them appearing once. The sequenced sample was PBMCs or T cells enriched from blood (not recorded which). The receptor source for this set is a middle-aged woman who had recovered from COVID-19. Each CDR3 is given with its conserved first and last residue. The order of the fields is clone size, V gene, D gene, J gene, CDR3 protein, CDR3 DNA. A D gene is named only where the DNA matches it firmly. Expanded clones are given a class, and other clones once, few, many or no size at all.

.	TRBV18	TRBD2	TRBJ2-4	CASSPMGLAGGLDIQYF	TGTGCCAGCTCACCAATGGGGCTAGCGGGGGGGCTCGACATTCAGTACTTC
once	TRBV3-1/TRBV3-2	.	TRBJ1-2	CASSQDRDSNYGYTF	TGTGCCAGCAGCCAAGATAGGGACTCTAACTATGGCTACACCTTC
few	TRBV11-2	TRBD2	TRBJ2-7	CASSPRLAGPYEQYF	TGTGCCAGCAGCCCCCGACTAGCGGGGCCCTACGAGCAGTACTTC
.	TRBV20-1	.	TRBJ2-5	CSAILLETQYF	TGCAGTGCTATTCTTCTAGAGACCCAGTACTTC
.	TRBV11-1	.	TRBJ1-4	CASSFGTPVNEKLFF	TGTGCCAGCAGCTTCGGGACACCTGTTAATGAAAAACTGTTTTTT
.	TRBV7-9	.	TRBJ2-3	CASSVRAGTDTQYF	TGTGCCAGCAGTGTGAGAGCGGGCACAGATACGCAGTATTTT
.	TRBV7-2	TRBD2	TRBJ2-7	CASSSSLLAGGRGFEQYF	TGTGCCAGCAGCTCATCCCTCCTAGCGGGAGGGAGGGGCTTCGAGCAGTACTTC
.	TRBV5-4	TRBD2	TRBJ2-1	CASSLGGGYNEQFF	TGTGCCAGCAGCCTAGGCGGGGGCTACAATGAGCAGTTCTTC
.	TRBV7-7	.	TRBJ1-5	CASSSGGTGESYPCQPQHF	.
once	TRBV18	.	TRBJ2-1	CASSESSYNEQFF	TGTGCCAGTAGCGAAAGCTCCTACAATGAGCAGTTCTTC
.	TRBV30	.	TRBJ2-5	CAWSSRQETQYF	TGTGCCTGGAGCTCGCGGCAAGAGACCCAGTACTTC
.	TRBV7-2	TRBD2	TRBJ2-3	CASSVAHSGRSGDTQYF	TGTGCCAGCAGCGTCGCTCATAGCGGGAGGTCCGGAGATACGCAGTATTTT
.	TRBV4-1	.	TRBJ1-3	CASSQMAGAGGNTIYF	TGCGCCAGCAGCCAAATGGCAGGGGCCGGGGGAAACACCATATATTTT
.	TRBV18	.	TRBJ1-6	CASSPSVNSPLHF	TGTGCCAGCTCACCATCAGTCAATTCACCCCTCCACTTT
.	TRBV6-5	.	TRBJ2-5	CASSYSGHEGTQYF	TGTGCCAGCAGTTACTCAGGACATGAAGGGACCCAGTACTTC
.	TRBV6-5	.	TRBJ1-2	CASSQGPSYGYTF	TGTGCCAGCAGTCAGGGGCCGAGCTATGGCTACACCTTC
.	TRBV9	.	TRBJ1-1	CASSAPLKNTEAFF	TGTGCCAGCAGCGCCCCCCTAAAGAACACTGAAGCTTTCTTT
.	TRBV11-2	TRBD2	TRBJ2-7	CASSLRAGPGGYEQYF	TGTGCCAGCAGCCTCCGCGCCGGGCCGGGGGGTTACGAGCAGTACTTC
.	TRBV6-5	TRBD1	TRBJ1-3	CAAQGAGGNTIYF	TGTGCCGCACAGGGGGCGGGTGGAAACACCATATATTTT
.	TRBV2	.	TRBJ2-7	CASRQRDHRGGPEQYF	TGTGCCAGCAGGCAAAGAGACCACAGGGGGGGCCCCGAGCAGTACTTC
.	TRBV27	.	TRBJ2-3	CASSLYSRRTDTQYF	TGTGCCAGCAGTTTGTATAGCCGACGCACAGATACGCAGTATTTT
.	TRBV3-1/TRBV3-2	.	TRBJ1-1	CASSQDAKGYTEAFF	TGTGCCAGCAGCCAAGATGCGAAGGGGTACACTGAAGCTTTCTTT
.	TRBV4-1	.	TRBJ1-4	CASSLSPNNEKLFF	TGCGCCAGCAGCTTAAGCCCTAATAATGAAAAACTGTTTTTT
.	TRBV5-4	.	TRBJ1-2	CASSLTGSPGYTF	TGTGCCAGCAGCCTAACAGGGTCCCCTGGCTACACCTTC
.	TRBV9	TRBD2	TRBJ2-2	CASSGGLAGTGELFF	TGTGCCAGCAGCGGCGGACTAGCGGGAACCGGGGAGCTGTTTTTT
.	TRBV5-4	.	TRBJ1-5	CASSFNGVLDQPQHF	TGTGCCAGCAGCTTCAACGGGGTCTTGGATCAGCCCCAGCATTTT
.	TRBV19	TRBD1	TRBJ1-2	CASSMPSPRTGNYGYTF	TGTGCCAGTAGTATGCCCTCGCCTCGGACAGGGAACTATGGCTACACCTTC
.	TRBV4-2	TRBD1	TRBJ2-5	CASSFASTGGGETQYF	TGTGCCAGCAGTTTTGCTTCGACAGGGGGCGGAGAGACCCAGTACTTC
.	TRBV5-1	TRBD2	TRBJ2-7	CASSRPSGGAPNEQYF	TGCGCCAGCAGCAGACCTAGCGGGGGGGCCCCCAACGAGCAGTACTTC
.	TRBV5-4	.	TRBJ1-1	CASSSTKNTEAFF	TGTGCCAGCAGCTCGACAAAAAACACTGAAGCTTTCTTT
.	TRBV27	.	TRBJ1-1	CASSLGTRVTEAFF	TGTGCCAGCAGTTTAGGCACCCGGGTCACTGAAGCTTTCTTT
.	TRBV18	.	TRBJ1-1	CASSPHQQDQAFF	TGTGCCAGCTCACCACATCAGCAGGATCAAGCTTTCTTT
once	TRBV11-2	TRBD2	TRBJ2-3	CASSLGTSGRGDTQYF	TGTGCCAGCAGCTTAGGGACTAGCGGAAGGGGGGATACGCAGTATTTT
once	TRBV3-1/TRBV3-2	.	TRBJ1-1	CASSLRGTEAFF	TGTGCCAGCAGCCTGCGGGGCACTGAAGCTTTCTTT
.	TRBV5-1	.	TRBJ1-4	CASSFGNVDEKLFF	TGCGCCAGCAGCTTTGGCAACGTGGATGAAAAACTGTTTTTT
many	TRBV11-2	.	TRBJ1-1	CASSSPNMNTEAFF	TGTGCCAGTAGCTCCCCGAACATGAACACTGAAGCTTTCTTT
.	TRBV11-2	TRBD2	TRBJ2-3	CASSPYSGRATDTQYF	TGTGCCAGCAGCCCATACAGCGGGAGAGCAACAGATACGCAGTATTTT
.	TRBV6-2/TRBV6-3	TRBD2	TRBJ2-1	CASSYLAGGMGEQFF	TGTGCCAGCAGTTACCTAGCGGGAGGAATGGGTGAGCAGTTCTTC
once	TRBV10-3	TRBD2	TRBJ2-3	CAISDRGGFTDTQYF	TGTGCCATCAGTGACCGGGGGGGCTTCACAGATACGCAGTATTTT
.	TRBV10-3	.	TRBJ1-5	CALWGHSNQPQHF	TGTGCCCTCTGGGGACATAGCAATCAGCCCCAGCATTTT
.	TRBV5-1	.	TRBJ1-6	CASSDGSNSPLHF	TGCGCCAGCAGCGACGGGAGTAATTCACCCCTCCACTTT
.	TRBV19	.	TRBJ2-5	CASSSLERETQYF	TGTGCCAGTAGTTCGCTCGAACGGGAGACCCAGTACTTC
.	TRBV7-3	TRBD2	TRBJ2-1	CASSSTSSRWFF	TGTGCCAGCAGCTCGACTAGCTCAAGGTGGTTCTTC